Below are 3 T cell receptor beta chains sequenced from a single sample in a study of neurological immune-mediated disorders. Each CDR3 protein gets one entry after TCRdb re-called the 5' RACE reads with MiXCR. The sample records over 60,000 distinct CDR3 sequences, less than 5.5% being singletons. The specimen sequenced was PBMCs. These receptors all come from a woman in her 30s with multiple sclerosis.

This clonotype was recorded many times. V usage is TRBV20-1 and J usage is TRBJ1-2; D is perhaps TRBD1 (5 bases). V lost 3 bases to trimming and J lost 4 bases, with 12 bases between them. CDR3 length equals 13 residues. Germline values: CDR1 DFQATT, CDR2 SNEGSKA (reference sequence). The CDR3, as DNA: TGCAGTGCTAGCGGGGGGTTATCCTATGGCTACACCTTC. Encoded protein: CSASGGLSYGYTF.

This clonotype was counted many times. The chain joins TRBV6-6 to TRBJ2-2, with 7 bases matching TRBD2. CDR3 length equals 17 residues. The germline gives CDR1 MNHNY, CDR2 SVGAGI (reference sequence). V lost 0 bases and J lost 2; bases outside the gene matches: 6. The CDR3 reads CASSYSGLAANTGELFF. In nucleotides, the CDR3 is TGTGCCAGCAGTTACTCTGGCCTAGCGGCTAACACCGGGGAGCTGTTTTTT.

At least ten counts were recorded for this clonotype. The chain couples TRBV5-6 to TRBJ1-4, with D tentatively TRBD1 (5 bases). V shed 0 bases and J shed 8 bases, with 8 bases lying between them. CDR3 size: 13 residues. CDR1 and CDR2 from the germline V gene are SGHDT and YYEEEE. The CDR3 loop reads CASSLAGAEKLFF. Written as DNA, the CDR3 is TGTGCCAGCAGCTTGGCCGGGGCAGAAAAACTGTTTTTT.